The entry that follows covers one T cell receptor beta chain sequence. Its specificity is unknown. The source of the sample is a study of blood T cells in healthy people across ages. Overall study results and limits: Greater diversity and more naive CD4+ cells were seen in long-lived donors than in aged donors. Across the age range, TCR beta diversity per million T cells fell in a roughly linear way.

V lost 2 bases to trimming and J lost 3 bases; unmatched junction nucleotides: 4. The CDR3 sequence is 16 residues long. The germline CDR1 and CDR2 sequences are KGHSH and LQKENI. Through a sample-barcoded 5' primer and a J-beta primer mix, a second PCR was run for roughly 6 to 11 cycles. Every cDNA molecule carried a tag from a template-switch adaptor bearing 12 random nucleotides. TCRdb used MiXCR to reprocess the 5' RACE reads, holding one entry per CDR3 protein. The data hold over 600,000 distinct CDR3 sequences, with about 61% observed a single time. V usage is TRBV18 and J usage is TRBJ1-6; 7 positions agree with TRBD1. The receptor was isolated from a man aged 35-49 years in good health. Sequencing was carried out using blood. This CDR3 reads CASSPSGGDYNSPLHF. The CDR3 DNA follows: TGTGCCAGCTCACCATCAGGGGGAGACTATAATTCACCCCTCCACTTT.